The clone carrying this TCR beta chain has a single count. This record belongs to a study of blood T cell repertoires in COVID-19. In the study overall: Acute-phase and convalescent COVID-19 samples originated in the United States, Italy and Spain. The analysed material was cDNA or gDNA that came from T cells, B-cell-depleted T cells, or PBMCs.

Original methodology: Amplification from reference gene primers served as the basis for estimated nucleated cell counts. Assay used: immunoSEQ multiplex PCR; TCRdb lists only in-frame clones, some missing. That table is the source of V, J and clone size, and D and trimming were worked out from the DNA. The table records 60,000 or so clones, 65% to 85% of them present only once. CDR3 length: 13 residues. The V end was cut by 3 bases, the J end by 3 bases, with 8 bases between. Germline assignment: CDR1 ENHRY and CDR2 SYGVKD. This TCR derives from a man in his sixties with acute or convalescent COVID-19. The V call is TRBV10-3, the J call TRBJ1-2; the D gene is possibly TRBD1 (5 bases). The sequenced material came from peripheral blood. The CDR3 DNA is TGTGCCATCAGTGACGAAGGGGACTATGGCTACACCTTC. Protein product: CAISDEGDYGYTF.